A single sample is the source of the 16 T cell receptor beta chains below, sequenced in a study of tissue T cells after allogeneic stem cell transplantation. The time point was: mouse harvest day 14 after allogeneic transplant. Mouse grafts combined 10^7 T-cell-depleted bone marrow cells with 10^6 splenic CD5+ T cells. Sequencing used immunoSEQ multiplex PCR; TCRdb keeps in-frame clones, though not all of them. The sample holds fewer than 1,500 clones, about half seen once. The sample taken for sequencing was liver tissue. These receptors were collected from a female BALB/c mouse given C57BL/6 T cells with graft-versus-host disease after an allogeneic hematopoietic cell transplant.

This clone was seen a few times. Gene names refer to mouse genes. The CDR3 extends 1 residue past the end of the read, so its final part is completed from the germline J gene. The rearrangement joins TRBV15 to TRBJ2-7, with D unclear. Germline CDR1 and CDR2: SGHND and FRSKSL. V lost 6 bases and J lost 0, with 6 bases in between. The CDR3 loop spans 12 amino acids. CDR3: CASRTSSYEQYF. The covered CDR3 bases are TGTGCCAGCAGGACCTCCTCCTATGAACAGTAC.

In the case of this clone: Mouse gene names apply. With the read ending 1 residue before the CDR3 end, the germline J gene is used to fill in that end. At the DNA level, this CDR3 is encoded by other sequences in the same sample as well. The chain combines TRBV26 with TRBJ2-1; 8 bases align to TRBD1. The germline V gene has CDR1 KGHPV and CDR2 FQNQEV (reference sequence). Trimming removed 6 bases from V and 1 base from J; junction bases left unmatched: 2. The CDR3 consists of 14 residues. The CDR3 loop is CASSRQGNYAEQFF. The DNA read from the CDR3 is TGTGCCAGCAGCCGACAGGGGAACTATGCTGAGCAGTTC.

About this clone itself: Mouse germline and gene names are used. The read is 1 residue too short to cover the CDR3 end, so that end is filled in from the germline J gene. J is TRBJ1-3 and V is TRBV26, with D unresolved. CDR1 KGHPV and CDR2 FQNQEV come from the germline V gene (reference sequence). V gave up 1 base and J gave up 3 bases, with 1 base separating them. The CDR3 is 12 residues long. The chain's CDR3 is CASSLYGNTLYF. The sequenced part of the CDR3 DNA is TGTGCCAGCAGTCTGTATGGAAATACGCTCTAT.

With respect to this clone: The germline and genes are mouse ones. The read ends 1 residue shy of where the CDR3 ends; the end is completed using the germline J gene. The chain joins TRBV3 to TRBJ1-4; maybe TRBD1 (6 bases). This CDR3 is 15 amino acids long. Trimming removed 1 base from V and 3 bases from J, with 9 bases in between. Per the germline V gene, CDR1 is SNHLY and CDR2 is FYNGKV (reference sequence). The sequenced part of the CDR3 DNA is TGTGCCAGCAGCTTAGTTCCAGGGGCCAACGAAAGATTATTT. It yields the protein CASSLVPGANERLF. The full CDR3 protein is CASSLVPGANERLFF.

To note about this clone: The gene symbols are mouse symbols. The read ends 1 residue early relative to the CDR3; the germline J gene fills the gap. The rearrangement links TRBV19 to TRBJ1-6; 8 nucleotides agree with TRBD1. TRBJ1-6 counts as an open reading frame of uncertain function. CDR3 size: 14 residues. Germline V lookup: CDR1 FNHDT, CDR2 SITEND (reference sequence). V lost 7 bases and J lost 4; bases outside the gene matches: 4. Here the CDR3 reads CASSDRGYNSPLYF. The sequenced part of the CDR3 DNA is TGTGCCAGCTCAGACAGGGGATATAATTCGCCCCTCTAC.

With respect to this clone: The genes and germline here are from mouse. The read ends 1 residue shy of where the CDR3 ends; the end is completed using the germline J gene. V gene TRBV12-1 combines with J gene TRBJ2-2, with 8 bases lining up with TRBD2. This CDR3 comprises 17 residues. The germline CDR1 and CDR2 sequences are SGHSN and HYEKVE. V shed 0 bases and J 4 bases; nucleotides not matched to a gene: 9. CDR3 loop: CASSLLLGGGVTGQLYF. The sequenced CDR3 bases are TGTGCCAGCTCTCTCCTTCTTGGGGGGGGAGTCACCGGGCAGCTCTAC.

A few counts support this clone. Mouse gene names and germline throughout. CDR3 protein: CASSMGDQDTQYF. The sequenced CDR3 bases are TGTGCCAGCAGTATGGGGGACCAAGACACCCAGTAC. The genes are TRBV19 and TRBJ2-5; either TRBD1 or TRBD2 may fit D (5 bases each). The CDR3 extends 1 residue past the end of the read, so its final part is completed from the germline J gene. Deletions cut 2 bases from V and 1 base from J, with 5 bases between. CDR1 is FNHDT, CDR2 SITEND, per germline (reference sequence). The CDR3 extends over 13 amino acids.

This clone appeared a few times. All gene names here are mouse names. The observed sequence ends 1 residue before the CDR3 terminus, with the missing tail filled in from the germline J gene. The chain links TRBV19 to TRBJ1-4; 11 bases agree with TRBD1. Per the germline V gene, CDR1 is FNHDT and CDR2 is SITEND (reference sequence). V shed 3 bases and J 7 bases; nucleotides not matched to a gene: 5. The CDR3 sequence is 15 residues long. The CDR3 protein is CASSTGTGGGERLFF. CDR3 bases read: TGTGCCAGCAGTACAGGGACAGGGGGGGGCGAAAGATTATTT.

With regard to this clone: Gene names denote mouse genes. From the germline J gene comes the end of the CDR3, since the read stops 1 residue before it. This rearrangement joins TRBV2 to TRBJ2-3; possible D gene TRBD2, 6 bases. The CDR3 spans 15 residues. V was cut by 1 base and J by 0 bases, with 8 bases left in between. Per germline, CDR1 LGHNA and CDR2 YSYQKL. The CDR3 region is CASSQVGGSAETLYF. Incomplete CDR3 DNA: TGTGCCAGCAGCCAAGTCGGGGGGAGTGCAGAAACGCTGTAT.

This clone has just a few counts. Gene names are the mouse ones. Other DNA sequences in the sample encode the same CDR3. CDR3 amino acids: CASSDVGSAETLYF. The CDR3 DNA, read in part, is TGTGCCAGCAGTGATGTGGGTAGTGCAGAAACGCTGTAT. This chain joins TRBV13-3 and TRBJ2-3, with D unresolved. Coverage ceases 1 residue before the CDR3 finishes, and the germline J gene fills in the end. The CDR3 runs 14 residues. The germline V gene has CDR1 NNHDY and CDR2 SYVADS. The V end was cut by 0 bases, the J end by 0 bases, with 5 bases between.

Only a few counts were recorded for this clone. The gene names given are mouse names. The DNA read from the CDR3 is TGCTCCAGCAGCCGGACAGGGGGCTCCTATGAACAGTAC. Its protein product is CSSSRTGGSYEQY. The full CDR3 protein reads CSSSRTGGSYEQYF. The J gene is TRBJ2-7, the V gene TRBV23; TRBD1, the D gene given by the table, was not confirmed from the DNA. Read sequence stops 1 residue before the CDR3 end, and the germline J gene provides the missing end. The CDR3 extends over 14 amino acids. Germline V gene data show CDR1 as KGHTA and CDR2 as FQNQQP. Full variable domain (outside the CDR3, taken from reference TRBV23 and TRBJ2-7): DAAVTQKPRYLIKMKGQEAEMKCIPEKGHTAVFWYQQKQSKELKFLIYFQNQQPLDQIDMVKERFSAVCPSSSLCSLGIRTCEAEDSALYLCSSSRTGGSYEQYFGPGTRLTVL.

This clone was seen a few times. Mouse gene names apply. The read ends 1 residue early relative to the CDR3; the germline J gene fills the gap. The J gene is TRBJ1-5, the V gene TRBV3; TRBD1 might be the D (5 bases). V dropped 5 bases and J dropped 0 bases, with 8 bases sitting between them. Looked up from germline, CDR1 is SNHLY and CDR2 is FYNGKV (reference sequence). This CDR3 comprises 14 residues. The CDR3 sequence is CASSRQSNNQAPLF. CDR3 bases read: TGTGCCAGCAGCAGACAGTCTAACAACCAGGCTCCGCTT.

Points on this clone: Gene names and germline refer to mouse. The read halts 1 residue ahead of the CDR3 end, with the missing end drawn from the germline J gene. This chain uses TRBV23 with TRBJ1-4; TRBD1, the table's D call, was not compared with the DNA. The CDR3 contains 15 residues. Germline V gene lookup returns CDR1 KGHTA and CDR2 FQNQQP. The CDR3 reads CSSSRQGFSNERLFF. The part of the CDR3 DNA that was read is TGCTCCAGCAGTCGGCAGGGGTTTTCCAACGAAAGATTATTT.

Concerning this clone itself: Gene labels here are mouse ones. The read falls 1 residue short of the CDR3 end, and the missing part is taken from the germline J gene. This chain links TRBV3 with TRBJ2-2; D gene ambiguous. The CDR3 spans 14 residues. V lost 1 base and J 1 base, leaving 4 bases between the germline ends. Per the germline V gene, CDR1 is SNHLY and CDR2 is FYNGKV (reference sequence). The sequenced part of the CDR3 DNA is TGTGCCAGCAGCTTAGAAATAAACACCGGGCAGCTCTAC. It encodes CASSLEINTGQLY. The CDR3, in full, reads CASSLEINTGQLYF.

This clone was seen a few times. The genes are named according to mouse. The CDR3 is cut off 1 residue early in the read; its end comes from the germline J gene. This chain connects TRBV13-1 to TRBJ1-1, with 7 bases aligning to TRBD1. The CDR3 runs 13 residues. CDR1 NSHNY and CDR2 SYGAGN come from the germline V gene. J lost 1 base, V lost 5 bases, and 2 bases had no gene match. CDR3 DNA (partial): TGTGCCAGCAGGTGGACAGGGAACACAGAAGTCTTC. This encodes CASRWTGNTEVF. In full, the CDR3 is CASRWTGNTEVFF.

Comment on this clone: All gene names here are mouse names. The read finishes 1 residue shy of the CDR3 end, and the germline J gene is used to complete it. The chain recombines TRBV26 with TRBJ2-3, with D possibly being TRBD1 (6 bases). Germline V CDR1 and CDR2: KGHPV, FQNQEV (reference sequence). The CDR3 runs 14 residues. V lost 4 bases, J lost 3 bases, and 11 bases lay in between. The covered CDR3 bases are TGTGCCAGCAGTCCTACAGGGTCGGCAGAAACGCTGTAT. Protein product: CASSPTGSAETLY. The complete CDR3 reads CASSPTGSAETLYF.